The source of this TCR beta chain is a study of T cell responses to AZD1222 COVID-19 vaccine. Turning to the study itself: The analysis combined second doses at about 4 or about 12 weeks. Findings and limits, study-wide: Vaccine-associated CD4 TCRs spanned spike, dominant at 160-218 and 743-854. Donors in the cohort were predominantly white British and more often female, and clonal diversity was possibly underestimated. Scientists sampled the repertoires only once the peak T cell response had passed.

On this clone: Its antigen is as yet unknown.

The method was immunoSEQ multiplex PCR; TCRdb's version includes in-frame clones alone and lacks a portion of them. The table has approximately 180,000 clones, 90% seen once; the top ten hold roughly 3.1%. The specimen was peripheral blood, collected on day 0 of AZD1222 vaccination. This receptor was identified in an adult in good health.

The CDR3 spells CASSVEDNSPLHF. The CDR3 region has the DNA TGTGCCAGCAGCGTAGAAGATAATTCACCCCTCCACTTT. The V call is TRBV9, the J call TRBJ1-6; D uncertain. Per germline, CDR1 SGDLS and CDR2 YYNGEE. V lost 0 bases to trimming and J lost 5 bases, with 3 bases between them. The CDR3 totals 13 residues.